This section outlines one T cell receptor beta chain sequence together with its context. The entry originates in a study of shared clonotypes between healthy human individuals. The CDR3 sequence is 15 residues long. V lost 1 base, J lost 4 bases, and 6 bases stayed unmatched. From germline, CDR1 is LNHDA and CDR2 SQIVND (reference sequence). Measured with immunoSEQ multiplex PCR; TCRdb has only the in-frame clones, and not every one. The sample contains 150,000 to 200,000 clones, approximately 92% of which appear only once. The genes are TRBV19 and TRBJ1-2, with 7 bases identical to TRBD1. Source material: naive CD4+ T cells sorted from blood. Stated subset: CD45RA+ positively selected. The TCR was taken from a woman in her twenties or thirties in good health. This CDR3 is CASSIGDGTVYGYTF. The DNA of the CDR3 is TGTGCCAGTAGTATAGGGGACGGGACAGTCTATGGCTACACCTTC.